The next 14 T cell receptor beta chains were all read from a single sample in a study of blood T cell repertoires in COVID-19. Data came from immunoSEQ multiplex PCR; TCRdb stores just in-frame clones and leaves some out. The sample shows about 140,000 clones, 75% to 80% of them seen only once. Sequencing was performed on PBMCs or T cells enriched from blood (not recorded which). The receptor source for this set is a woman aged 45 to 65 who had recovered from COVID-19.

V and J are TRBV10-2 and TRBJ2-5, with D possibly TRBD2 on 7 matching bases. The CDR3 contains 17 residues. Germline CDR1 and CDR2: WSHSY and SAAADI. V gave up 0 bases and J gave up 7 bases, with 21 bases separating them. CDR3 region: CASSESMGGGPFGTQYF. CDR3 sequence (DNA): TGCGCCAGCAGTGAGTCGATGGGCGGGGGCCCTTTCGGGACCCAGTACTTC.

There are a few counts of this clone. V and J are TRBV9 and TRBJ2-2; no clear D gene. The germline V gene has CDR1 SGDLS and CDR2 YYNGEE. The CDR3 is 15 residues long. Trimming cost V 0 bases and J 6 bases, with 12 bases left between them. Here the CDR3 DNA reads TGTGCCAGCAGCGTAGATGCAGGAAGTCCCGGGGAGCTGTTTTTT. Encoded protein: CASSVDAGSPGELFF.

The CDR3 spells CASSIQEGPYEQYF. CDR3 in DNA: TGTGCCAGTAGTATCCAGGAGGGTCCCTACGAGCAGTACTTC. V and J are TRBV19 and TRBJ2-7; a possible D gene is TRBD2 (6 bases). The CDR3 contains 14 residues. Deletions cut 3 bases from V and 2 bases from J, with 11 bases between. CDR1 LNHDA and CDR2 SQIVND come from the germline V gene (reference sequence). Full variable domain (missing parts from reference TRBV19 and TRBJ2-7): DGGITQSPKYLFRKEGQNVTLSCEQNLNHDAMYWYRQDPGQGLRLIYYSQIVNDFQKGDIAEGYSVSREKKESFPLTVTSAQKNPTAFYLCASSIQEGPYEQYFGPGTRLTVT.

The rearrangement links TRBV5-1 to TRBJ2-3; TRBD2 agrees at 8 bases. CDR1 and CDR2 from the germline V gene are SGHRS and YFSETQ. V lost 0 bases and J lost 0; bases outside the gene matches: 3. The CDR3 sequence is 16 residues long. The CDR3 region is CASSLVAGTSTDTQYF. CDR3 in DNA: TGCGCCAGCAGCTTGGTAGCGGGGACTAGCACAGATACGCAGTATTTT.

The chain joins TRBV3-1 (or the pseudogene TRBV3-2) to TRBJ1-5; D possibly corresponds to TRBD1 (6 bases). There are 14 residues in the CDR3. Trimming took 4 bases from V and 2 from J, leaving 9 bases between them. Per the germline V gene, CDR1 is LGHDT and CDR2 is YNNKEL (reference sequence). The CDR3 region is CASSPDRRNQPQHF. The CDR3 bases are TGTGCCAGCAGCCCAGACAGGCGCAATCAGCCCCAGCATTTT.

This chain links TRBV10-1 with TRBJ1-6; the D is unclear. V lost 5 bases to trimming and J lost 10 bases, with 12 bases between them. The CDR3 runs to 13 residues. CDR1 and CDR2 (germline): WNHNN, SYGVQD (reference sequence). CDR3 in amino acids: CASSLRGGSPLHF. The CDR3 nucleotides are TGCGCCAGCAGTCTGCGGGGTGGGTCACCCCTCCACTTT.

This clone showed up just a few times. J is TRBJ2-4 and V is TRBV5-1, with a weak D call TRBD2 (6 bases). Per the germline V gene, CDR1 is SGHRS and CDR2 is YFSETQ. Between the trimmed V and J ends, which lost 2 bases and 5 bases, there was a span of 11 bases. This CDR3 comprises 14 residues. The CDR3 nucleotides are TGCGCCAGCAGCTTTGCCGGGGGAGAAAACATTCAGTACTTC. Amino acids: CASSFAGGENIQYF.

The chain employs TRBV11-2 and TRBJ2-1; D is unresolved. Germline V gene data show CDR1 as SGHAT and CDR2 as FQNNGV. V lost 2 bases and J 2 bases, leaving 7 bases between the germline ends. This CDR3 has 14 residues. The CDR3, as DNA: TGTGCCAGCAGCTTACAGGTAACCTACAATGAGCAGTTCTTC. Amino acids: CASSLQVTYNEQFF. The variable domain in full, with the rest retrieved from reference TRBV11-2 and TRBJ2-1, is EAGVAQSPRYKIIEKRQSVAFWCNPISGHATLYWYQQILGQGPKLLIQFQNNGVVDDSQLPKDRFSAERLKGVDSTLKIQPAKLEDSAVYLCASSLQVTYNEQFFGPGTRLTVL.

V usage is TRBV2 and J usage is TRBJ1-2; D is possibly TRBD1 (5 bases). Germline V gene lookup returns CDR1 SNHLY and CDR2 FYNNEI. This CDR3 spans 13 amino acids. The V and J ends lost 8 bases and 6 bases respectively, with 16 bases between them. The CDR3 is CASENLAGNGYTF. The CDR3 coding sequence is TGTGCCAGCGAGAATTTGGCAGGGAATGGCTACACCTTC.

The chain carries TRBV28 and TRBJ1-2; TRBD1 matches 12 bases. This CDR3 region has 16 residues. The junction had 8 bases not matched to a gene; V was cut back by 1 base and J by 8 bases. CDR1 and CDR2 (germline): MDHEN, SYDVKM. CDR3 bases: TGTGCCAGCAGTTTATTATCAGGGACAGGGGGCTCCGGCTACACCTTC. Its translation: CASSLLSGTGGSGYTF.

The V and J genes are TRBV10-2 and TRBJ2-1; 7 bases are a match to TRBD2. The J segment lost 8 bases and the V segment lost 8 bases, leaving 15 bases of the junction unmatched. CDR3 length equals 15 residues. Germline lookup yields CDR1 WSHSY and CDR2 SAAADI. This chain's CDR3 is CASYPGWRGKDEQFF. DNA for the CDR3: TGCGCCAGCTATCCCGGGTGGCGGGGGAAGGATGAGCAGTTCTTC.

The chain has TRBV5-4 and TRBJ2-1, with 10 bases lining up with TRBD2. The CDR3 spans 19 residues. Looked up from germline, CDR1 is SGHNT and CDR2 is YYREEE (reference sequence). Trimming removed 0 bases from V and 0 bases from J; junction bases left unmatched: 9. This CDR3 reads CASSLDPSSGGLSYNEQFF. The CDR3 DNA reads TGTGCCAGCAGCTTGGATCCCTCTAGCGGGGGCCTCTCCTACAATGAGCAGTTCTTC.

In DNA, the CDR3 is TGCAGTGCTAGGAAGGGGTACGAGCAGTACTTC. Amino acid sequence: CSARKGYEQYF. The J gene is TRBJ2-7, the V gene TRBV20-1; D may be TRBD1 (5 bases). Trimming took off 3 bases at V and 4 bases at J, with 7 bases between the two ends. CDR3 size: 11 residues. In germline, CDR1 is DFQATT, CDR2 SNEGSKA (reference sequence).

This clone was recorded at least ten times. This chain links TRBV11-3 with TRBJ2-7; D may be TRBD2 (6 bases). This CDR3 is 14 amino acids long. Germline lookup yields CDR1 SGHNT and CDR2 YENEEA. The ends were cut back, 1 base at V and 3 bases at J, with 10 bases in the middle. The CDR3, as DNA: TGTGCCAGCAGCTTAGGAGCGGGCCGCTACGAGCAGTACTTC. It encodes CASSLGAGRYEQYF.